This TCR beta chain was retrieved from a study of CD8 T cells in Susac syndrome. CD8+ and CD4+ T cells from blood underwent TCR beta sequencing. With 3 bases removed from V and 1 base from J, the gap between germline ends came to 12 bases. The CDR3 is made up of 15 amino acids. CDR1 and CDR2 (germline): MNHEY, SMNVEV (reference sequence). With random hexamers, reverse transcription was performed on roughly 0.5 to 1 ug of RNA. From the immunoSEQ multiplex PCR reads, TCRdb called clonotypes with MiXCR, one entry per CDR3 protein. This sample carries about 400,000 distinct CDR3 sequences, around 85% of them seen once, and the ten largest clones take under 0.15%.

Sequencing was done on a sample of CD8+ T cells from PBMCs. The chain uses TRBV27 and TRBJ2-5; D is perhaps TRBD2 (6 bases). This TCR came from a human donor with multiple sclerosis. DNA for the CDR3: TGTGCCAGCAGTTTTGGGGAGGACGGCCAAGAGACCCAGTACTTC. Its translation is CASSFGEDGQETQYF.